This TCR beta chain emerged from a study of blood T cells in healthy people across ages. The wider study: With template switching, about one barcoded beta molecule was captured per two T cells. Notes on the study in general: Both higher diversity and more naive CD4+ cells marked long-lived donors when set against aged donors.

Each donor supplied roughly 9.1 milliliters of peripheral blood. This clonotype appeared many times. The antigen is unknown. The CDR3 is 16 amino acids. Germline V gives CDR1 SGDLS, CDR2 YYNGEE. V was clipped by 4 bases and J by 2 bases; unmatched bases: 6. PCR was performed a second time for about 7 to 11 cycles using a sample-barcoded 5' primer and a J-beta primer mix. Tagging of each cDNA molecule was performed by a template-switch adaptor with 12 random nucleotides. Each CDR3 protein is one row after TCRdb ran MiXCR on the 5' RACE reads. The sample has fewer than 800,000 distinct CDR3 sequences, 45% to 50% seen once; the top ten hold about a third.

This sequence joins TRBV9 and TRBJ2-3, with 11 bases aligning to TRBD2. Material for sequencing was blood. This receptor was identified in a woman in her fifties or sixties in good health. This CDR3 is CASSLGLADYTDTQYF. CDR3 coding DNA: TGTGCCAGCAGCTTGGGACTAGCGGATTACACAGATACGCAGTATTTT. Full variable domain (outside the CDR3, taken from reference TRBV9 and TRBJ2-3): DSGVTQTPKHLITATGQRVTLRCSPRSGDLSVYWYQQSLDQGLQFLIQYYNGEERAKGNILERFSAQQFPDLHSELNLSSLELGDSALYFCASSLGLADYTDTQYFGPGTRLTVL.